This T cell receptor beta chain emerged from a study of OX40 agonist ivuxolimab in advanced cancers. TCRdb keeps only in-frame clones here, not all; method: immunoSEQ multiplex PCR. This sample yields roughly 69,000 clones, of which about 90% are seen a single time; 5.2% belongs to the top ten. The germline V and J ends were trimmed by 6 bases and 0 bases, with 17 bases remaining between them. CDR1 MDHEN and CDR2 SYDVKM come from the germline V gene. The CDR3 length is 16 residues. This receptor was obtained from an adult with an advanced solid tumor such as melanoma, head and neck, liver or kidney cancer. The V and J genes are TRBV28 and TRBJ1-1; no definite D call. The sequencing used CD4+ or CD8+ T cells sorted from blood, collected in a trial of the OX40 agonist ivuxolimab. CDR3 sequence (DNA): TGTGCCAGCAGGATCAGTGACAACCTCATGAACACTGAAGCTTTCTTT. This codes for CASRISDNLMNTEAFF. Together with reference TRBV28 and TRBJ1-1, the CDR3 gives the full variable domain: DVKVTQSSRYLVKRTGEKVFLECVQDMDHENMFWYRQDPGLGLRLIYFSYDVKMKEKGDIPEGYSVSREKKERFSLILESASTNQTSMYLCASRISDNLMNTEAFFGQGTRLTVV.